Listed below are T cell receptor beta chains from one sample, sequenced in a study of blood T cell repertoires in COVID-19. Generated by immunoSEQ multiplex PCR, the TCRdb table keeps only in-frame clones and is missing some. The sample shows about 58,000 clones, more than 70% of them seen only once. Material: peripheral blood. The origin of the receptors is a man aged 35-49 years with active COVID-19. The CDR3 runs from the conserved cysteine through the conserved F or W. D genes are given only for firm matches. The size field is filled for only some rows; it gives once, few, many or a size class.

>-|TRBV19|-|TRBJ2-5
TGTGCCAGTAGTATGCAGGAGGGGACCCAGTACTTC
CASSMQEGTQYF
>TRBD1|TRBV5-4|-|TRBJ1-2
TGTGCCAGCAGCTTACAGGGGAAGTATGGCTACACCTTC
CASSLQGKYGYTF
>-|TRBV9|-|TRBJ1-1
TGTGCCAGCAGCGTGCGAGTGAACACTGAAGCTTTCTTT
CASSVRVNTEAFF
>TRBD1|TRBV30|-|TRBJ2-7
TGTGCCTGGACCGAAGACAGGGCAGGGCGCGAGCAGTACTTC
CAWTEDRAGREQYF
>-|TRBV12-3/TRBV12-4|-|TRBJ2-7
TGTGCCAGCAGTTTAAACTTCTACGAGCAGTACTTC
CASSLNFYEQYF
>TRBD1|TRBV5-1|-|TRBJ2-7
TGCGCCACCTCAGGCAATATAGGGGGCCCATCCCCATACGAGCAGTACTTC
CATSGNIGGPSPYEQYF
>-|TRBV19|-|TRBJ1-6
TGTGCCAGTAGTAGCGGCAGGGTAGACGGTTCACCCCTCCACTTT
CASSSGRVDGSPLHF
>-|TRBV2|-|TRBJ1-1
TGTGCCACACGTAAGAACGGGGGAGGCACTGAAGCTTTCTTT
CATRKNGGGTEAFF
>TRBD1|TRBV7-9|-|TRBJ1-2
TGTGCCAGCAGCTTCGGGACAGGGCATGGCTACACCTTC
CASSFGTGHGYTF
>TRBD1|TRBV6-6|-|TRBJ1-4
TGTGCCAGCAGTCGACAGGGGGTATCGGTTAATGAAAAACTGTTTTTT
CASSRQGVSVNEKLFF
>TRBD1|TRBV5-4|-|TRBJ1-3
TGTGCCAGCAGCTCGGGGACAGGGAACTCTGGAAACACCATATATTTT
CASSSGTGNSGNTIYF
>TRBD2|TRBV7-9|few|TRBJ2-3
TGTGCCAGCAGCCCCGGGGACTACCACCCCACAGATACGCAGTATTTT
CASSPGDYHPTDTQYF
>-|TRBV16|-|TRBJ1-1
TGTGCCAGCAGTCTGATGACAGGATCCACTGAAGCTTTCTTT
CASSLMTGSTEAFF
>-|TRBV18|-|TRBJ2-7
TGTGCCAGCTCACCACTTAACTACGAGCAGTACTTC
CASSPLNYEQYF
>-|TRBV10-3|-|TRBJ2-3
TGTGCCATCAGTGGACCAACGGGTAGCACAGATACGCAGTATTTT
CAISGPTGSTDTQYF
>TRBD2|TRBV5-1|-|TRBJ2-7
TGCGCCAGTCTCCCCTTCGAGCTAGCGGGAGACCACTACGAGCAGTACTTC
CASLPFELAGDHYEQYF
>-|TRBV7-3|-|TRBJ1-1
TGTGCCAGCAGCTCCCTTCGGGGTGAAGCTTTCTTT
CASSSLRGEAFF
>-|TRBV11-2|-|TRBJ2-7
TGTGCCATCGGGACAAACTACGAGCAGTACTTC
CAIGTNYEQYF
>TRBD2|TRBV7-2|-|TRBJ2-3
TGTGCCAGCAGCTTAGATCTGCGGGAGGTTGTAGATACGCAGTATTTT
CASSLDLREVVDTQYF
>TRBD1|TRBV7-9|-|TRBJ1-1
TGTGCCAGCAGCTGGGGACAGGGGGACACTGAAGCTTTCTTT
CASSWGQGDTEAFF
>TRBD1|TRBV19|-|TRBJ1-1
TGTGCCAGTAGTACCCGGACAGGGGAGGCGTACACTGAAGCTTTCTTT
CASSTRTGEAYTEAFF
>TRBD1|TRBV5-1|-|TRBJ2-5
TGCGCCAGCAGCTTAGGGACAGCCACGTACCAAGAGACCCAGTACTTC
CASSLGTATYQETQYF
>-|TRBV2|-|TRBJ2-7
TGTGCCAGCAGGGCAGGGCAGGGATCCTACGAGCAGTACTTC
CASRAGQGSYEQYF
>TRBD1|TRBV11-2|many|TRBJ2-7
TGTGCCAGCAGCTCGGGACAGCACGAGCAGTACTTC
CASSSGQHEQYF
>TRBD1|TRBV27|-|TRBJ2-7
TGTGCCAGCAGTGTAGGGGACAGGAGGTCCGCCGAGCAGTACTTC
CASSVGDRRSAEQYF
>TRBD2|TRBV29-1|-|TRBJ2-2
TGCAGCGTTGAAGAAGGGATAGCGGGAGTGAGTACCGGGGAGCTGTTTTTT
CSVEEGIAGVSTGELFF
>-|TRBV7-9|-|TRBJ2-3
TGTGCCAGCAGCTCGGAGAGAACGCAGTATTTT
CASSSERTQYF
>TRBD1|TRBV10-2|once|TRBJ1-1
TGCGCCAGCAAAAGGACAGGTGAAGGCACTGAAGCTTTCTTT
CASKRTGEGTEAFF
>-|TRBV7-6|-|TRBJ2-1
TGTGCCAGCAGCTTACTAGCGTTACGAAACAATGAGCAGTTCTTC
CASSLLALRNNEQFF
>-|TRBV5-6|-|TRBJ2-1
TGTGCCAGCAGCTTTGTAGGACAGCTAAACAATGAGCAGTTCTTC
CASSFVGQLNNEQFF
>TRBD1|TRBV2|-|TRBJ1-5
TGTGCCAGCAGTGAGGACAGGGGGCGAGATCCCCAGCATTTT
CASSEDRGRDPQHF
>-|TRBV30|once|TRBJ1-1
TGTGCCTGGGCCCGTCGGGGGGTCGACACTGAAGCTTTCTTT
CAWARRGVDTEAFF
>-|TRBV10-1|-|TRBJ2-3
TGCGCCAGCAGTGAGTCGAGGGATACGCAGTATTTT
CASSESRDTQYF
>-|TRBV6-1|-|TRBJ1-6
TGTGCCAGCAGTGAATCAGGGGTTACGCAACGATATTCACCCCTCCACTTT
CASSESGVTQRYSPLHF
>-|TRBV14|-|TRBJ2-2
TGTGCCAGCAGCCACGGAGGGCCCCCCGGGGAGCTGTTTTTT
CASSHGGPPGELFF
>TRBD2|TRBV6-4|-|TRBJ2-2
TGTGCCAGCTCCCTAGCGGAGGCCGGGGAGCTGTTTTTT
CASSLAEAGELFF
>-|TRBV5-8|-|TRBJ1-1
TGTGCCAGCAGCCCCCTCGGGGGGAACACTGAAGCTTTCTTT
CASSPLGGNTEAFF
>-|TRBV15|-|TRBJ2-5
TGTGCCACCAGCAGAGGACTAGTCAGGGAGACCCAGTACTTC
CATSRGLVRETQYF
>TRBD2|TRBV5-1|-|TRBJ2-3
TGCGCCAGCAGCTCTTTAGCGGGAGCGGGCACAGATACGCAGTATTTT
CASSSLAGAGTDTQYF
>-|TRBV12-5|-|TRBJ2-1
TGTGCTAGTGGTTTGAGCGGAAGCTCCTACAATGAGCAGTTCTTC
CASGLSGSSYNEQFF
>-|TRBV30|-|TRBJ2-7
TGTGCCTGGGGCAATTACGAGCAGTACTTC
CAWGNYEQYF
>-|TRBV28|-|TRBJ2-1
TGTGCCAGCAGTCCAGGGTTTGAGCAGTTCTTC
CASSPGFEQFF
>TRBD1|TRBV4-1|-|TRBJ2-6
TGCGCCAGCAGCCAAGGGCCCGGACAGGGGCTCTCTGGGGCCAACGTCCTGACTTTC
CASSQGPGQGLSGANVLTF
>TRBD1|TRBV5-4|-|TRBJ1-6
TGTGCCAGCAGTTTTCCCCCGGGACAGGGCAATAATTCACCCCTCCACTTT
CASSFPPGQGNNSPLHF
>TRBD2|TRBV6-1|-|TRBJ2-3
TGTGCCAGCAGTGAAGGTTGGGGAGCGGGAGTAACAGATACGCAGTATTTT
CASSEGWGAGVTDTQYF
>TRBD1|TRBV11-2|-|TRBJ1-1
TGTGCCAGCAGCTCTCCTAGGGGGCATGGTGAAGCTTTCTTT
CASSSPRGHGEAFF
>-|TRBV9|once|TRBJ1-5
TGTGCCAGCAGCCCCGGGACACTACCCGGGGATCAGCCCCAGCATTTT
CASSPGTLPGDQPQHF
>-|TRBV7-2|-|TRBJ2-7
TGTGCCAGCAGCTTGATCGGGGTAAACTACGAGCAGTACTTC
CASSLIGVNYEQYF